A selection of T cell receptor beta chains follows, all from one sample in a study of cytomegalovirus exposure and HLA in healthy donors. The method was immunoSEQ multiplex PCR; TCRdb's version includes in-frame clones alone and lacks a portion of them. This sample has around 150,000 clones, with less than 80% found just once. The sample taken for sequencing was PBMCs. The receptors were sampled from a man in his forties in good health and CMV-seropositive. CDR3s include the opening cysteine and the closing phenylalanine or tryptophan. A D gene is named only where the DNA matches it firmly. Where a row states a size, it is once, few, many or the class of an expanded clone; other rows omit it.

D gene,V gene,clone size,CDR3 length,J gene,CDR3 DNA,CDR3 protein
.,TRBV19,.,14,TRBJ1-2,TGTGCCAGTAGTATAGATCGAGACGGGTATGGCTACACCTTC,CASSIDRDGYGYTF
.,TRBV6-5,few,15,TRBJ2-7,TGTGCCAGCAGTTTCGACTACCTCAACTCCTACGAGCAGTACTTC,CASSFDYLNSYEQYF
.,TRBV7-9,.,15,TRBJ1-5,TGTGCCAGCAGCTTATCTGGGGCCAACTATCAGCCCCAGCATTTT,CASSLSGANYQPQHF
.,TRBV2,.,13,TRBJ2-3,TGTGCCAGCAGTGTGACTAACACAGATACGCAGTATTTT,CASSVTNTDTQYF
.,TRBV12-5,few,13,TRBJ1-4,TGTGCTAGTGGTTCAGGGAAGGATGAAAAACTGTTTTTT,CASGSGKDEKLFF
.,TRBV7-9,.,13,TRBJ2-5,TGTTCCAGCAGCCGATCACGGGGAGAGACCCAGTACTTC,CSSSRSRGETQYF
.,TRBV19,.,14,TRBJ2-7,TGTGCCAGTAGGCGGAGAGAGGTCGGCTACGAGCAGTACTTC,CASRRREVGYEQYF
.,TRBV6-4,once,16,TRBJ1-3,TGTGCCAGCAGCCAAAAGCCAAACCCCTCTGGAAACACCATATATTTT,CASSQKPNPSGNTIYF
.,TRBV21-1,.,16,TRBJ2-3,TGTGCCAGCAGCTGCGGACTAGCGGAGATCACAGATACGCAGTATTTT,CASSCGLAEITDTQYF
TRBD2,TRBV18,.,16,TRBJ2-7,TGTGCCAGCTCACGATTAGCGGGAGGGCCCTCCTACGAGCAGTACTTC,CASSRLAGGPSYEQYF
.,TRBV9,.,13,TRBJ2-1,TGTGCCAGCAGCACCTCTAGCCACAATGAGCAGTTCTTC,CASSTSSHNEQFF
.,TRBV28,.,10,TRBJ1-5,TGTGCCAGCAGTTTGAGGCCCCAGCATTTT,CASSLRPQHF
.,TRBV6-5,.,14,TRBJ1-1,TGTGCCAGCAGTCCCAGTGAGGGTTGGGTTTGGGCTTTCTTT,CASSPSEGWVWAFF
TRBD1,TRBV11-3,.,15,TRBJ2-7,TGTGCCAGCAGCTCCGGGACAGGGGGTGGGTACGAGCAGTACTTC,CASSSGTGGGYEQYF
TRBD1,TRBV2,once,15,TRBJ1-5,TGTGCCAGCAGTGAAGGGACAGGTAGCAACCAGCCCCAGCATTTT,CASSEGTGSNQPQHF
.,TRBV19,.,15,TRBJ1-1,TGTGCCAGTAGTCCCCACAGGGACCAGAACACTGAAGCTTTCTTT,CASSPHRDQNTEAFF
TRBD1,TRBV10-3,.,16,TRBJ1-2,TGTGCCATCAGTGACCTCGAGGAGGGGGCCTTTTATGGCTACACCTTC,CAISDLEEGAFYGYTF
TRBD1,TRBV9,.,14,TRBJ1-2,TGTGCCAGCAGCGCGACAGGGCTCGGCTATGGCTACACCTTC,CASSATGLGYGYTF
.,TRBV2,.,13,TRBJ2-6,TGTGCCAGCGTGGCAGCTGGGGCCAACGTCCTGACTTTC,CASVAAGANVLTF
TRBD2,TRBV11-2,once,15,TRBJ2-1,TGTGCCAGCAGCTCCAGCGGGACCAAGTACAATGAGCAGTTCTTC,CASSSSGTKYNEQFF
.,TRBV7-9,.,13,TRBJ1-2,TGTGCCAGCAGCCCAGCGGGAGACTATGGCTACACCTTC,CASSPAGDYGYTF
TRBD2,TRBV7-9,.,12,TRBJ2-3,TGTGCCGGGGGAGGGGTAGCAGATACGCAGTATTTT,CAGGGVADTQYF
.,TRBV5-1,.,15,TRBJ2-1,TGCGCCAGCAGCCATTACAGCGTCTCGGGGAATGAGCAGTTCTTC,CASSHYSVSGNEQFF
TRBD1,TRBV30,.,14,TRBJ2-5,TGTGCCTGGATCCCCCGAGGCAGGGGGGAGACCCAGTACTTC,CAWIPRGRGETQYF
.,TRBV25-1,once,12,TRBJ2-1,TGTGCCAGCAGTGAATGGGACTTTGAGCAGTTCTTC,CASSEWDFEQFF
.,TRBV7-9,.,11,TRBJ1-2,TGTGCCAGCAGCTCAGCCCTCGGCTACACCTTC,CASSSALGYTF
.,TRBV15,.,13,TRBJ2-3,TGTGCCACCGTACCGGGGGGCACAGATACGCAGTATTTT,CATVPGGTDTQYF
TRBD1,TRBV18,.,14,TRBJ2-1,TGTGCCAGCTCATCCGGGACAGGGTACAATGAGCAGTTCTTC,CASSSGTGYNEQFF
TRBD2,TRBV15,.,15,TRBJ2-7,TGTGCCACCAGCCCACGACTAGCGGGAGTCTACGAGCAGTACTTC,CATSPRLAGVYEQYF
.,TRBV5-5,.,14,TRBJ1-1,TGTGCCAGCACCGACACCTACAGGAACACTGAAGCTTTCTTT,CASTDTYRNTEAFF
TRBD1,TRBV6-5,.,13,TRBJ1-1,TGTGCCAGCAGTTTAAAGGACAGGACTGCAGCTTTCTTT,CASSLKDRTAAFF
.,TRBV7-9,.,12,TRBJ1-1,TGTGCCAGCAGCCCTTCGGGCACTGAAGCTTTCTTT,CASSPSGTEAFF
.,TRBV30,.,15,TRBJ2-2,TGTGCCTGGAGTGTACTAAGGAAGAACACCGGGGAGCTGTTTTTT,CAWSVLRKNTGELFF
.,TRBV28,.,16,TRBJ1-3,TGTGCCAGCAGTTTAGTCGGAGCCAGGGTGGGAAACACCATATATTTT,CASSLVGARVGNTIYF
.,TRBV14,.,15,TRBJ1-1,TGTGCCAGCAGCCCCCTCACAGCCCTCAACACTGAAGCTTTCTTT,CASSPLTALNTEAFF
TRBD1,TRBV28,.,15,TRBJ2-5,TGTGCCAGCAGTTTACCGACAGGGGGCAAAGAGACCCAGTACTTC,CASSLPTGGKETQYF
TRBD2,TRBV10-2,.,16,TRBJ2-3,TGCGCCAGCAGTGAGAAGTCTAGCGGGACCCCAGATACGCAGTATTTT,CASSEKSSGTPDTQYF